Listed here are 4 T cell receptor beta chains from one sample, sequenced in a study of blood T cells in healthy people across ages. Combining a sample-barcoded 5' primer with a J-beta primer mix, a second PCR ran for about 7 to 12 cycles. MiXCR was run by TCRdb on the 5' RACE reads, yielding one entry per CDR3 protein. The repertoire has about 1,000,000 distinct CDR3 sequences, 40% to 55% of them found once; the top ten carry over 15%. Material: blood. The receptors originated from an older woman in good health.

The rearrangement links TRBV20-1 to TRBJ2-6; no firm D call. V lost 3 bases, J lost 1 base, and 10 bases lay in between. CDR1 and CDR2 from the germline V gene are DFQATT and SNEGSKA (reference sequence). The CDR3 runs to 15 residues. In DNA form, the CDR3 reads TGCAGTGCTAGCGGTAGGGCTTCTGGGGCCAACGTCCTGACTTTC. It yields the protein CSASGRASGANVLTF.

This clonotype has a handful of counts. CDR3 in DNA: TGTGCCAGCAGCCAGGTCAGGGGGCTGATGGAGACCCAGTACTTC. The encoded protein is CASSQVRGLMETQYF. V usage is TRBV14 and J usage is TRBJ2-5; TRBD1 agrees at 8 bases. Germline trimming cut 3 bases from V and 5 bases from J; bases unmatched to any gene: 8. This CDR3 contains 15 residues. CDR1 is SGHDN, CDR2 FVKESK, per germline.

This clonotype was detected only a few times. The chain employs TRBV28 and TRBJ1-1; maybe TRBD1 (5 bases). The germline gives CDR1 MDHEN, CDR2 SYDVKM. This CDR3 comprises 14 residues. V lost 6 bases and J lost 0, with 11 bases in between. As DNA, the CDR3 is TGTGCCAGCAGGGGGACGGGGATGAACACTGAAGCTTTCTTT. Its protein product is CASRGTGMNTEAFF.

V and J are TRBV27 and TRBJ2-3, with D tentatively TRBD2 (6 bases). The germline CDR1 and CDR2 sequences are MNHEY and SMNVEV (reference sequence). Trimming removed 5 bases from V and 4 bases from J, with 19 bases in between. CDR3 size: 16 residues. In DNA form, the CDR3 reads TGTGCCAGCAGTCCAGGACTATTCCCTTGGGCAGATACGCAGTATTTT. Translation: CASSPGLFPWADTQYF.